This paragraph reports one T cell receptor (beta chain). The data stem from a study of control samples from healthy donors and cancer patients. Sequencing used immunoSEQ multiplex PCR; TCRdb keeps in-frame clones, though not all of them. The profile covers about 96,000 clones, with approximately 95% appearing a single time and 8% taken by the ten largest. V trimming: 6 bases; J trimming: 5 bases; junction bases outside the gene matches: 6. The germline gives CDR1 SGHRS, CDR2 YFSETQ. This CDR3 spans 13 amino acids. The chain couples TRBV5-1 to TRBJ2-5, with 8 bases lining up with TRBD2. The origin of this receptor is a man younger than 35 in good health. The source material was blood. CDR3 nucleotide sequence: TGCGCCAGCACGGGACTAGATGGGGAGACCCAGTACTTC. It encodes CASTGLDGETQYF.